This T cell receptor beta chain comes out of a study of blood T cell repertoires in COVID-19. In the study overall: The United States, Italy and Spain provided the acute and convalescent COVID-19 samples. Sources were T cells, B-cell-depleted T cells, or PBMCs; the material itself was cDNA or gDNA.

The assay was immunoSEQ multiplex PCR, and TCRdb's table has in-frame clones only and misses some. The table lists about 68,000 clones, 75% to 90% of them singletons. The CDR3 contains 15 residues. V lost 3 bases and J lost 8; bases outside the gene matches: 8. The germline gives CDR1 WSHSY, CDR2 SAAADI. The clonotype was recovered from a man in his thirties or forties with acute or convalescent COVID-19. Sequencing input: peripheral blood. The J gene is TRBJ2-1, the V gene TRBV10-2; the match to TRBD2 covers 9 bases. CDR3 amino acids: CASSEELAGWDEQFF. The CDR3, as DNA: TGCGCCAGCAGTGAAGAGCTAGCGGGGTGGGATGAGCAGTTCTTC.